The entry that follows covers one TCR beta chain sequence. As yet, its antigen is unknown. Generated by immunoSEQ multiplex PCR, the TCRdb table keeps only in-frame clones and is missing some. The data show about 120,000 clones, approximately 85% seen once. V shed 3 bases, J shed 6 bases, and the junction held 3 bases outside the gene matches. This CDR3 has 14 residues. The germline gives CDR1 MGHRA, CDR2 YSYEKL. This sample was taken from a study of T cell responses to AZD1222 COVID-19 vaccine. The study's findings and limits: The study reported that nearly half of spike-specific TCRs target unmutated variant regions.

The source material was peripheral blood, sampled on day 0 of MenACWY control vaccination. This TCR came from an adult in good health. V is TRBV4-1 and J is TRBJ1-5, with 9 nucleotides matching TRBD1. The CDR3 DNA is TGCGCCAGCAGCCACACAGGGGGCGGTCAGCCCCAGCATTTT. Translation gives CASSHTGGGQPQHF.